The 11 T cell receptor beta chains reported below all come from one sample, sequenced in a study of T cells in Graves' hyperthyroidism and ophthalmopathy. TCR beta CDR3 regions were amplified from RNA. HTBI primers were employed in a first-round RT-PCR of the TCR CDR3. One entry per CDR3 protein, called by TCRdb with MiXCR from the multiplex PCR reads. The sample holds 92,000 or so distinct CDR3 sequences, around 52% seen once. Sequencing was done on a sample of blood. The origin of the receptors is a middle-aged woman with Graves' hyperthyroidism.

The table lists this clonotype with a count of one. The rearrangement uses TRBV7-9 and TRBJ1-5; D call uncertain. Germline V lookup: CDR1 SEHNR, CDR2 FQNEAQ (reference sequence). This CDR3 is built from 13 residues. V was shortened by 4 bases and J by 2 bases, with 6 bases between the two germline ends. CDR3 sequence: CASSSAGNQPQHF. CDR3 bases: TGTGCCAGCAGCTCTGCGGGCAATCAGCCCCAGCATTTT.

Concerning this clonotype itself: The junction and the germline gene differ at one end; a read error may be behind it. CDR3 residues: CAGSLWAAGDEKLFF. The DNA of the CDR3 is TGTGCCGGCAGCTTGTGGGCGGCTGGGGACGAAAAACTGTTTTTT. The chain is built from TRBV7-2 and TRBJ1-4, with D perhaps TRBD1 (5 bases). This CDR3 region has 15 residues. From germline, CDR1 is SGHTA and CDR2 FQGNSA.

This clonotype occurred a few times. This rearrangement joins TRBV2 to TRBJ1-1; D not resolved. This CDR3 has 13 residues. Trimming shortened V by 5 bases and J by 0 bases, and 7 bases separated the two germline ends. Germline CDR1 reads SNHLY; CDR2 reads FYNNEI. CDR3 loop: CASSNWMNTEAFF. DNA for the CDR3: TGTGCCAGCAGTAATTGGATGAACACTGAAGCTTTCTTT.

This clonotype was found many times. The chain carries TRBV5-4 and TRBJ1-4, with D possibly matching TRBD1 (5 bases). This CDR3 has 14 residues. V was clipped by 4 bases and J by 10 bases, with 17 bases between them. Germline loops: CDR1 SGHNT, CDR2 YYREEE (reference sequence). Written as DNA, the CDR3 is TGTGCCAGCAGCCTCGGAGGGGAGCCCCGAAAACTGTTTTTT. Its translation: CASSLGGEPRKLFF.

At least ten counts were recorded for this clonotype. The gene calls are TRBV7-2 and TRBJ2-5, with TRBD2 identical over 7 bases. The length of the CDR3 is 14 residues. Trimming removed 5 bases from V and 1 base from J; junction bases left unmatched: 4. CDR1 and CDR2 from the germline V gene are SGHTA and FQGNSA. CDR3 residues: CASSRLAGQETQYF. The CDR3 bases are TGTGCCAGCAGCCGCTTAGCGGGCCAAGAGACCCAGTACTTC. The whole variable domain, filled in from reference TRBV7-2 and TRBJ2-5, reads GAGVSQSPSNKVTEKGKDVELRCDPISGHTALYWYRQSLGQGLEFLIYFQGNSAPDKSGLPSDRFSAERTGGSVSTLTIQRTQQEDSAVYLCASSRLAGQETQYFGPGTRLLVL.

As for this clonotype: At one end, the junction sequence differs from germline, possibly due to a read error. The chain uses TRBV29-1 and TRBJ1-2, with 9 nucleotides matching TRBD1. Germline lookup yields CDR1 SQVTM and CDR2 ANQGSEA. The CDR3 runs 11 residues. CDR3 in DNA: TGCAGCCTTGACAGGGGGGATGGCTACACCTTC. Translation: CSLDRGDGYTF.

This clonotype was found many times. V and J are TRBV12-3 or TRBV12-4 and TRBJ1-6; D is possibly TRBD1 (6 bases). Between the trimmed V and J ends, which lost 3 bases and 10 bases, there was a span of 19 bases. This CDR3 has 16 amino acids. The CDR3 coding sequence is TGTGCCAGCAGTTTTCCCTTAGGGGGGAGCGACTCACCCCTCCACTTT. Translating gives CASSFPLGGSDSPLHF.

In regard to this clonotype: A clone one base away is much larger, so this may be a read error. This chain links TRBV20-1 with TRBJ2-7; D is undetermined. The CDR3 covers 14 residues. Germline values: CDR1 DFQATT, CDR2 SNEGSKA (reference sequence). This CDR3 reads CSAIDSYRTYEQCF. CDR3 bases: TGCAGTGCTATAGACTCCTATAGGACCTACGAGCAGTGCTTC.

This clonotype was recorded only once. In DNA, the CDR3 is TGCAGTGCTAGGCCTGTGCGGGAGGGCCAATACAATGAGCAGTTCTTC. Protein sequence: CSARPVREGQYNEQFF. This chain links TRBV20-1 with TRBJ2-1; TRBD2 matches 9 bases. CDR3 length equals 16 residues. The J segment lost 4 bases and the V segment lost 3 bases, leaving 10 bases of the junction unmatched. Germline V lookup: CDR1 DFQATT, CDR2 SNEGSKA (reference sequence).

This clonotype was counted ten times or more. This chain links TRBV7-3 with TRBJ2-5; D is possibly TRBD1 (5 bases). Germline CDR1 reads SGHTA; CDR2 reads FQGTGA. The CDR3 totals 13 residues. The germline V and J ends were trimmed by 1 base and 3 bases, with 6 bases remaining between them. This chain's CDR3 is CASSLSREETQYF. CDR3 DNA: TGTGCCAGCAGCTTAAGCAGGGAAGAGACCCAGTACTTC.

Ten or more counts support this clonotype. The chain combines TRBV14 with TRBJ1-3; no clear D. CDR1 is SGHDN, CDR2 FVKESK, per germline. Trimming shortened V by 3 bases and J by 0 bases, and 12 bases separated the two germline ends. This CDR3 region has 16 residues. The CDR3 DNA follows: TGTGCCAGCAGCCATCGGGCCCACCTCTCTGGAAACACCATATATTTT. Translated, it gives CASSHRAHLSGNTIYF.